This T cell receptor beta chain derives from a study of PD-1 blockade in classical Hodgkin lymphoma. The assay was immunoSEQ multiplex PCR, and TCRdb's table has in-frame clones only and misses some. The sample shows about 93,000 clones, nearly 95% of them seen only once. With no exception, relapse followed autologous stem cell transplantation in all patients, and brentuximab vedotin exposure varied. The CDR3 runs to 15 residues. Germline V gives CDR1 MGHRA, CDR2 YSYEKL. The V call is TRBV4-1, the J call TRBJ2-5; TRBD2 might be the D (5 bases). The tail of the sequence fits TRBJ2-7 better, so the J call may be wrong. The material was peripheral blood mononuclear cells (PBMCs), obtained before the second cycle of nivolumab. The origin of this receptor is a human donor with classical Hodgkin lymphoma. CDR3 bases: TGCGCCAGCAGCCAAGTAGCGTCCTACTCCTACGAGCAGTACTTC. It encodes CASSQVASYSYEQYF.